These 28 T cell receptor beta chains came from one sample sequenced in a study of T cell changes during pregnancy in multiple sclerosis. Repertoires were generated with immunoSEQ multiplex PCR, while TCRdb's copy carries only in-frame clones and drops some. The sample includes 60,000 to 75,000 clones, roughly 89% of them seen just once. The specimen was peripheral blood, collected in the second trimester of pregnancy. The receptors stem from a female donor with multiple sclerosis, enrolled in a pregnancy study.

CDR3 nucleotides: TGTGCCAGCAGCTTGACAGGACATAGCAATCAGCCCCAGCATTTT. This gives the protein CASSLTGHSNQPQHF. This sequence joins TRBV7-8 and TRBJ1-5, with D perhaps TRBD1 (6 bases). This CDR3 is built from 15 residues. With 3 bases removed from V and 0 bases from J, the gap between germline ends came to 9 bases. Germline CDR1 reads SGHVS; CDR2 reads FQNEAQ.

The J gene is TRBJ1-3, the V gene TRBV18, with a tentative D call TRBD1 (5 bases). The CDR3 spans 18 residues. Germline values: CDR1 KGHSH, CDR2 LQKENI. V lost 3 bases to trimming and J lost 0 bases, with 18 bases between them. The CDR3, as DNA: TGTGCCAGCTCACCCCTACGGTCAGGGTCGATCTCTGGAAACACCATATATTTT. Amino acid sequence: CASSPLRSGSISGNTIYF. Drawing the rest from reference TRBV18 and TRBJ1-3, the complete variable domain is NAGVMQNPRHLVRRRGQEARLRCSPMKGHSHVYWYRQLPEEGLKFMVYLQKENIIDESGMPKERFSAEFPKEGPSILRIQQVVRGDSAAYFCASSPLRSGSISGNTIYFGEGSWLTVV.

The V gene is TRBV5-1, the J gene TRBJ2-1; the match to TRBD2 covers 15 bases. V was clipped by 4 bases and J by 5 bases; unmatched bases: 7. Germline CDR1 and CDR2: SGHRS and YFSETQ. This CDR3 is 17 amino acids long. DNA of the CDR3: TGCGCCAGCAGCGCTCCGGGACTAGCGGGAGGAAACAATGAGCAGTTCTTC. Protein sequence: CASSAPGLAGGNNEQFF. The full variable domain, with the rest looked up from reference TRBV5-1 and TRBJ2-1, is KAGVTQTPRYLIKTRGQQVTLSCSPISGHRSVSWYQQTPGQGLQFLFEYFSETQRNKGNFPGRFSGRQFSNSRSEMNVSTLELGDSALYLCASSAPGLAGGNNEQFFGPGTRLTVL.

This clone was observed once. V gene TRBV7-6 combines with J gene TRBJ1-6; D is unresolved. Trimming removed 4 bases at V and 5 bases at J, with 12 bases between. The CDR3 spans 15 residues. CDR1 and CDR2 from the germline V gene are SGHVS and FNYEAQ. DNA for the CDR3: TGTGCCAGCAGCTCCAGAGAGGGAGATAATTCACCCCTCCACTTT. This encodes CASSSREGDNSPLHF.

The chain has TRBV6-5 and TRBJ1-3, with D unclear. This CDR3 is built from 13 residues. V was cut by 4 bases and J by 4 bases, with 8 bases left in between. Germline CDR1 is MNHEY and CDR2 is SVGAGI. The CDR3 nucleotides are TGTGCCAGCAGTTCCCCCGGGGGAAACACCATATATTTT. It translates to CASSSPGGNTIYF.

The rearrangement joins TRBV5-1 to TRBJ2-7, with a possible D match to TRBD1 (6 bases). The ends were cut back, 0 bases at V and 5 bases at J, with 21 bases in the middle. The CDR3 contains 17 residues. In germline, CDR1 is SGHRS, CDR2 YFSETQ. The CDR3, as DNA: TGCGCCAGCAGCTTGGATGCCAGGACAGAAGGAATGGACGAGCAGTACTTC. Translated: CASSLDARTEGMDEQYF.

This rearrangement joins TRBV19 to TRBJ1-4; no firm D call. There are 15 residues in the CDR3. V was pared by 5 bases and J by 7 bases, with 17 bases between. Germline lookup yields CDR1 LNHDA and CDR2 SQIVND (reference sequence). The CDR3 DNA is TGTGCCAGTAGTCCCCGGACTCCGGTACGTGAAAAACTGTTTTTT. Translated: CASSPRTPVREKLFF.

The V and J genes are TRBV7-9 and TRBJ1-5, with 12 nucleotides matching TRBD1. CDR1 and CDR2 from the germline V gene are SEHNR and FQNEAQ (reference sequence). V trimming: 3 bases; J trimming: 0 bases; junction bases outside the gene matches: 3. The CDR3 covers 17 residues. CDR3 sequence reads: CASSLGQGAYSNQPQHF. DNA for the CDR3: TGTGCCAGCAGCTTGGGACAGGGGGCTTATAGCAATCAGCCCCAGCATTTT.

In this sample, this clone turned up a few times. This chain joins TRBV6-5 and TRBJ2-1, with TRBD2 as a possible D gene (5 bases). CDR3 length equals 16 residues. The V end lost 2 bases, the J end lost 0 bases, and 11 bases lay between the germline ends. CDR1 and CDR2 (germline): MNHEY, SVGAGI. CDR3 in DNA: TGTGCCAGCAGTTACGGCGGGCGCTACTCCTACAATGAGCAGTTCTTC. Translating it yields CASSYGGRYSYNEQFF.

V gene TRBV30 combines with J gene TRBJ1-1, with no clear D. Germline V gives CDR1 GTSNPN, CDR2 SVGIG (reference sequence). With 6 bases removed from V and 1 base from J, the gap between germline ends came to 9 bases. The CDR3 length is 12 residues. The CDR3 bases are TGTGCCTGTTCCCTAAAGAACACTGAAGCTTTCTTT. This encodes CACSLKNTEAFF. The full variable domain, completed using reference TRBV30 and TRBJ1-1, is SQTIHQWPATLVQPVGSPLSLECTVEGTSNPNLYWYRQAAGRGLQLLFYSVGIGQISSEVPQNLSASRPQDRQFILSSKKLLLSDSGFYLCACSLKNTEAFFGQGTRLTVV.

The chain is built from TRBV6-1 and TRBJ2-3, with D uncertain. The V gene's germline CDR1 is MNHNS and CDR2 SASEGT. This CDR3 is 14 amino acids long. V was cut by 0 bases and J by 6 bases, with 10 bases left in between. CDR3 protein: CASSEAAISDTQYF. The CDR3 DNA follows: TGTGCCAGCAGTGAAGCGGCAATTTCCGATACGCAGTATTTT.

The J gene is TRBJ2-7, the V gene TRBV5-4, with D perhaps TRBD1 (5 bases). With 1 base removed from V and 6 bases from J, the gap between germline ends came to 14 bases. Germline V lookup: CDR1 SGHNT, CDR2 YYREEE (reference sequence). This CDR3 has 14 residues. The CDR3 region is CASSLMAGSGEQYF. The CDR3 DNA sequence: TGTGCCAGCAGCTTGATGGCAGGGTCCGGCGAGCAGTACTTC.

The V and J genes are TRBV4-3 and TRBJ2-1, with 8 positions matching TRBD2. This CDR3 is 16 amino acids long. The V segment lost 1 base and the J segment 4 bases; nucleotides outside the gene matches: 6. CDR1 is LGHNA, CDR2 YSLEER, per germline. The CDR3 region is CASSQGIAGTYNEQFF. DNA for the CDR3: TGCGCCAGCAGCCAAGGGATAGCGGGGACGTACAATGAGCAGTTCTTC.

Of note for this clone: Because the CDR3's place on the DNA is in doubt, the DNA is left out and the CDR3 is given as listed by TCRdb. The J gene is TRBJ2-2, the V gene TRBV10-3; the DNA was not used to check the table's D call, TRBD2. Ends included, the CDR3 has 15 residues. CDR1 ENHRY and CDR2 SYGVKD come from the germline V gene. The CDR3 reads CAISSSGEGTGELFF.

The J gene is TRBJ1-1, the V gene TRBV13; 7 bases fit TRBD1. CDR1 PRHDT and CDR2 FYEKMQ come from the germline V gene (reference sequence). The CDR3 spans 15 residues. V dropped 5 bases and J dropped 0; count of bases not matched to a gene: 6. The CDR3 DNA reads TGTGCCAGCAGCCAATCGGGACAGCTGAACACTGAAGCTTTCTTT. Residues: CASSQSGQLNTEAFF.

The V and J genes are TRBV7-9 and TRBJ2-1, with D maybe TRBD1 (5 bases). Germline lookup yields CDR1 SEHNR and CDR2 FQNEAQ (reference sequence). The CDR3 extends over 14 amino acids. Trimming left V 5 bases short and J 2 bases short, with 10 bases between. The DNA of the CDR3 is TGTGCCAGCAGCCCGACAGTGGCCTACAATGAGCAGTTCTTC. Translated: CASSPTVAYNEQFF.

The rearrangement uses TRBV28 and TRBJ1-5; D remains unclear. Germline V gives CDR1 MDHEN, CDR2 SYDVKM. The V gene lost 0 bases and the J gene lost 4 bases, with 10 bases spanning the gap. CDR3 size: 15 residues. This CDR3 is CASSLWAGGNQPQHF. The CDR3 nucleotides are TGTGCCAGCAGTTTATGGGCGGGTGGGAATCAGCCCCAGCATTTT.

This clone has just one count. The V gene is TRBV18, the J gene TRBJ2-7, with no clear D. The CDR3 is 14 amino acids. Trimming took 5 bases from V and 4 from J, leaving 15 bases between them. The germline gives CDR1 KGHSH, CDR2 LQKENI. The CDR3 sequence: CASSIGPKNYEQYF. In nucleotides, the CDR3 is TGTGCCAGCTCAATTGGTCCTAAAAATTACGAGCAGTACTTC. Complete variable domain (other parts from reference TRBV18 and TRBJ2-7): NAGVMQNPRHLVRRRGQEARLRCSPMKGHSHVYWYRQLPEEGLKFMVYLQKENIIDESGMPKERFSAEFPKEGPSILRIQQVVRGDSAAYFCASSIGPKNYEQYFGPGTRLTVT.

V and J are TRBV27 and TRBJ1-4, with 10 bases aligning to TRBD1. The CDR3 sequence is 16 residues long. From germline, CDR1 is MNHEY and CDR2 SMNVEV (reference sequence). With 3 bases clipped from V and 0 bases from J, the junction kept 1 base outside the gene matches. CDR3 nucleotide sequence: TGTGCCAGCAGTTTCGGACAGGGGGCAACTAATGAAAAACTGTTTTTT. Its protein product is CASSFGQGATNEKLFF. The variable domain in full, completed from reference TRBV27 and TRBJ1-4, reads EAQVTQNPRYLITVTGKKLTVTCSQNMNHEYMSWYRQDPGLGLRQIYYSMNVEVTDKGDVPEGYKVSRKEKRNFPLILESPSPNQTSLYFCASSFGQGATNEKLFFGSGTQLSVL.

V usage is TRBV19 and J usage is TRBJ2-1; D gene uncertain. The germline V gene encodes CDR1 LNHDA and CDR2 SQIVND (reference sequence). CDR3 length: 17 amino acids. Trimming cost V 3 bases and J 1 base, with 16 bases left between them. The CDR3 loop reads CASSMWFGGPSYNEQFF. In nucleotides, the CDR3 is TGTGCCAGTAGTATGTGGTTTGGCGGCCCATCCTACAATGAGCAGTTCTTC.

The V call is TRBV7-9, the J call TRBJ2-3, with 12 positions matching TRBD2. The CDR3 length is 16 residues. With V trimmed by 5 bases and J by 6 bases, 9 bases remained unmatched. From germline, CDR1 is SEHNR and CDR2 FQNEAQ (reference sequence). Here the CDR3 DNA reads TGTGCCAGCAGCACTCGACTAGCGGGAGCATCGGATACGCAGTATTTT. Encoded protein: CASSTRLAGASDTQYF. Full variable domain (missing parts from reference TRBV7-9 and TRBJ2-3): DTGVSQNPRHKITKRGQNVTFRCDPISEHNRLYWYRQTLGQGPEFLTYFQNEAQLEKSRLLSDRFSAERPKGSFSTLEIQRTEQGDSAMYLCASSTRLAGASDTQYFGPGTRLTVL.

The chain employs TRBV7-2 and TRBJ1-2, with D perhaps matching TRBD1 (5 bases). The CDR3 runs 16 residues. Looked up from germline, CDR1 is SGHTA and CDR2 is FQGNSA. Trimming took off 2 bases at V and 8 bases at J, with 21 bases between the two ends. CDR3 residues: CASSLPLRLGGKGYTF. For the CDR3, the DNA is TGTGCCAGCAGCTTACCGCTTAGACTCGGGGGTAAGGGCTACACCTTC.

This rearrangement joins TRBV4-3 to TRBJ2-3; TRBD2 might be the D (6 bases). The CDR3 extends over 17 amino acids. Germline values: CDR1 LGHNA, CDR2 YSLEER. V dropped 0 bases and J dropped 2 bases, with 15 bases sitting between them. The CDR3 is CASSQDLVGGFTDTQYF. The CDR3 nucleotides read TGCGCCAGCAGCCAAGATTTGGTTGGGGGGTTCACAGATACGCAGTATTTT.

The J gene is TRBJ2-2, the V gene TRBV7-9; 7 bases agree with TRBD2. This CDR3 region has 16 residues. Germline V gene sequence: CDR1 SEHNR, CDR2 FQNEAQ (reference sequence). J gave up 5 bases and V 0 bases, and 6 bases lay outside the gene matches. CDR3 DNA: TGTGCCAGCAGCTTAGCGGTTGGTAGCGGGACCGGGGAGCTGTTTTTT. Residues: CASSLAVGSGTGELFF.

This clone was counted once. The rearrangement links TRBV7-6 to TRBJ2-1; 12 nucleotides match TRBD2. Per the germline V gene, CDR1 is SGHVS and CDR2 is FNYEAQ. The V and J ends lost 5 bases and 4 bases, in that order; junction bases with no gene match: 3. CDR3 size: 15 residues. CDR3 in amino acids: CASSLGLAGYNEQFF. The DNA for the CDR3 is TGTGCCAGCAGCCTTGGACTAGCGGGATACAATGAGCAGTTCTTC.

The V and J genes are TRBV4-1 and TRBJ2-1; TRBD2 aligns across 8 bases. Germline V gives CDR1 MGHRA, CDR2 YSYEKL. CDR3 length: 16 amino acids. The J segment lost 10 bases and the V segment lost 0 bases, leaving 11 bases of the junction unmatched. The CDR3 sequence is CASSQDLREGLQEQFF. The CDR3 coding sequence is TGCGCCAGCAGCCAAGATCTCCGGGAGGGCCTACAGGAGCAGTTCTTC.

J is TRBJ1-5 and V is TRBV18, with a possible D match to TRBD1 (6 bases). The V end lost 5 bases, the J end lost 1 base, and 18 bases lay between the germline ends. The germline V gene encodes CDR1 KGHSH and CDR2 LQKENI. CDR3 size: 17 residues. CDR3 in amino acids: CASSATGFHLSNQPQHF. CDR3 coding DNA: TGTGCCAGCTCAGCCACAGGGTTTCACCTAAGCAATCAGCCCCAGCATTTT.

The chain is built from TRBV6-5 and TRBJ2-2; 7 bases agree with TRBD1. The V gene's germline CDR1 is MNHEY and CDR2 SVGAGI. After removal of 5 bases from V and 6 bases from J, the junction contained 3 bases not matched to a gene. The CDR3 consists of 13 residues. The CDR3 loop reads CASSDRDPGELFF. The CDR3 DNA reads TGTGCCAGCAGTGACAGGGACCCCGGGGAGCTGTTTTTT.